The rows below give T cell receptor beta chains drawn from one sample of a study of control samples from healthy donors and cancer patients. Generated by immunoSEQ multiplex PCR, the TCRdb table keeps only in-frame clones and is missing some. Of roughly 100,000 clones in the sample, 90% to 95% are singletons; the top ten hold 2% to 2.5%. Sequencing was carried out using blood. All receptors come from a woman between 18 and 30 years old in good health. Both conserved end residues are part of each CDR3. The D gene is left open where the match is weak. Clone size is given for some rows only: seen once, a few or many times, or a class if the clone is expanded.

>TRBD1|TRBJ2-7|TRBV15|-
CATSTALTGAKTYEQYF
TGTGCCACCAGCACAGCGTTGACAGGGGCGAAAACCTACGAGCAGTACTTC
>-|TRBJ2-1|TRBV29-1|-
CSATRGAGSYNEQFF
TGCAGCGCCACTAGGGGGGCAGGATCCTACAATGAGCAGTTCTTC
>-|TRBJ1-1|TRBV5-6|-
CASSFGVGNTEAFF
TGTGCCAGCAGCTTTGGTGTAGGGAACACTGAAGCTTTCTTT
>TRBD1|TRBJ1-2|TRBV7-8|-
CASRPTGDYGYTF
TGTGCCAGCAGGCCCACAGGGGACTATGGCTACACCTTC
>-|TRBJ1-5|TRBV6-2/TRBV6-3|-
CASSAYGHGESNQPQHF
TGTGCCAGCAGTGCATACGGGCACGGGGAAAGCAATCAGCCCCAGCATTTT
>TRBD1|TRBJ1-1|TRBV19|-
CASSHRGPFGEAFF
TGTGCCAGTAGTCATAGGGGGCCTTTTGGGGAAGCTTTCTTT
>TRBD1|TRBJ1-1|TRBV19|-
CASSPGTGNTEAFF
TGTGCCAGTAGCCCCGGGACAGGGAACACTGAAGCTTTCTTT
>TRBD1|TRBJ1-1|TRBV6-5|-
CASRDNRGWTEAFF
TGTGCCAGCAGGGATAACAGGGGTTGGACTGAAGCTTTCTTT
>-|TRBJ2-3|TRBV6-4|few
CASSRTPSSTDTQYF
TGTGCCAGCAGTCGGACACCCTCTAGCACAGATACGCAGTATTTT
>TRBD2|TRBJ2-1|TRBV5-1|once
CASSAGGLAGAAIRQFF
TGCGCCAGCAGCGCGGGTGGGTTAGCGGGAGCAGCTATAAGGCAGTTCTTC
>TRBD1|TRBJ2-3|TRBV7-3|-
CASSRQGVPDTQYF
TGTGCCAGCAGCCGACAGGGTGTCCCAGATACGCAGTATTTT
>TRBD1|TRBJ1-2|TRBV5-6|-
CASSFGPTGGHLNYGYTF
TGTGCCAGCAGCTTCGGTCCGACAGGGGGTCATCTAAACTATGGCTACACCTTC
>TRBD2|TRBJ2-7|TRBV5-1|-
CASSRRLAGGYEQYF
TGCGCCAGCAGCAGAAGACTAGCGGGAGGTTACGAGCAGTACTTC
>TRBD1|TRBJ1-4|TRBV25-1|-
CASSATPGTGVEKLFF
TGTGCCAGCAGTGCTACTCCCGGGACAGGGGTTGAAAAACTGTTTTTT
>-|TRBJ1-6|TRBV3-1/TRBV3-2|-
CASSQDDSVYSPLHF
TGTGCCAGCAGCCAAGATGACAGCGTCTATTCACCCCTCCACTTT
>TRBD1|TRBJ2-7|TRBV13|-
CASIRQGQTYEQYF
TGTGCCAGCATCCGCCAGGGACAGACCTACGAGCAGTACTTC
>-|TRBJ2-2|TRBV6-1|-
CASSEAVDVPGELFF
TGTGCCAGCAGTGAAGCGGTAGACGTCCCCGGGGAGCTGTTTTTT
>-|TRBJ1-6|TRBV19|-
CATNQFPQGNSPLHF
TGTGCCACTAATCAGTTCCCCCAGGGGAATTCACCCCTCCACTTT
>TRBD1|TRBJ1-2|TRBV19|-
CASNGQAGYTF
TGTGCCAGTAATGGACAGGCGGGCTACACCTTC
>-|TRBJ1-6|TRBV6-5|-
CASRVTAPLHF
TGTGCCAGCAGGGTTACGGCACCCCTCCACTTT
>-|TRBJ2-7|TRBV12-3/TRBV12-4|-
CASSYGYSYEQYF
TGTGCCAGCAGTTACGGCTACTCCTACGAGCAGTACTTC
>TRBD1|TRBJ1-6|TRBV25-1|-
CASSVQGENSPLHF
TGTGCCAGCAGTGTTCAGGGGGAAAATTCACCCCTCCACTTT